This TCR beta chain was captured by sequencing in a study of OX40 agonist ivuxolimab in advanced cancers. Study at large: People in dose escalation had one of these cancers: hepatocellular carcinoma, melanoma, renal cell or head and neck cancer. Points from the study as a whole: Average numbers of expanded clones were greater in CD8+ T cells than in CD4+.

Measured with immunoSEQ multiplex PCR; TCRdb has only the in-frame clones, and not every one. Found here are 25,000 to 35,000 clones, more than 70% of them singletons; the top ten hold roughly a sixth. Germline CDR1 and CDR2: SGHTA and FQGNSA. V lost 5 bases and J 0 bases, leaving 20 bases between the germline ends. This CDR3 region has 18 residues. This clone was observed a few times. Antigen unknown. Baseline was the first blood sampling point, followed by cycle 4 day 1 and cycle 7 day 1. This TCR derives from an adult with an advanced solid tumor such as melanoma, head and neck, liver or kidney cancer. The V and J genes are TRBV7-2 and TRBJ1-3; the D gene is possibly TRBD1 (5 bases). The specimen was CD4+ or CD8+ T cells sorted from blood, collected in a trial of the OX40 agonist ivuxolimab. The CDR3 here is CASSRAVGTASSGNTIYF. CDR3 DNA sequence: TGTGCCAGCAGCCGCGCCGTGGGGACGGCTAGCTCTGGAAACACCATATATTTT.